What follows are 14 T cell receptor beta chains derived from one specimen sequenced in a study of ipilimumab plus nivolumab after autologous stem cell transplantation (dated by TCRdb to the early 2020s). Library preparation employed the immunoSEQ multiplex PCR assay. TCRdb took over this immuneACCESS table, retaining in-frame rearrangements with V and J assigned. Such tables are incomplete; in checked studies, under half of the missing clones stem from an unresolved V gene, and the remainder is unexplained. Within this sample are about 12,000 clones, with approximately 68% of them counted one time only. The biggest ten clones account for approximately 10% of the sample. Material: PBMCs, obtained in a trial of ipilimumab plus nivolumab as post-transplant consolidation. Receptor source: a male donor with multiple myeloma.

V is TRBV9 and J is TRBJ2-5; unclear D gene. Germline-derived CDR1 and CDR2 are SGDLS and YYNGEE. The CDR3 runs 14 residues. V lost 0 bases, J lost 2 bases, and 8 bases lay in between. This CDR3 is CASSVEDTQETQYF. DNA for the CDR3: TGTGCCAGCAGCGTAGAAGACACACAAGAGACCCAGTACTTC.

By share, this clone ranks as large. The chain is built from TRBV18 and TRBJ2-7, with TRBD1 identical over 9 bases. V lost 4 bases to trimming and J lost 3 bases; unmatched junction nucleotides: 7. Germline V gene data show CDR1 as KGHSH and CDR2 as LQKENI. This CDR3 contains 15 residues. This CDR3 is CASSRPGTGNYEQYF. The CDR3 nucleotides read TGTGCCAGCTCACGTCCCGGGACAGGGAACTACGAGCAGTACTTC.

The sample holds a few counts of this clone. V gene TRBV7-6 combines with J gene TRBJ2-1, with 7 positions matching TRBD2. Germline values: CDR1 SGHVS, CDR2 FNYEAQ. The V segment lost 1 base and the J segment 7 bases; nucleotides outside the gene matches: 4. CDR3 length: 14 amino acids. CDR3 sequence reads: CASSLEVSGNEQFF. The DNA for the CDR3 is TGTGCCAGCAGCTTAGAGGTTAGCGGGAATGAGCAGTTCTTC.

The rearrangement uses TRBV6-6 and TRBJ1-6; D is uncertain. The CDR3 covers 14 residues. CDR1 MNHNY and CDR2 SVGAGI come from the germline V gene (reference sequence). V was cut by 2 bases and J by 3 bases, with 5 bases left in between. The CDR3 is CASSYAGYNSPLHF. The CDR3 region has the DNA TGTGCCAGCAGTTACGCGGGCTATAATTCACCCCTCCACTTT.

The chain joins TRBV4-2 to TRBJ2-3; D gene uncertain. Trimming took off 0 bases at V and 3 bases at J, with 10 bases between the two ends. Germline loops: CDR1 LGHNA, CDR2 YNFKEQ. The CDR3 is 15 residues long. The CDR3 loop is CASSQDLKTTDTQYF. As DNA, the CDR3 is TGTGCCAGCAGCCAAGATTTAAAGACTACAGATACGCAGTATTTT.

This sequence joins TRBV5-1 and TRBJ1-3; TRBD1 matches at 7 bases. J was trimmed by 4 bases and V by 1 base; bases with no gene match: 2. The CDR3 is made up of 14 amino acids. Germline CDR1 and CDR2: SGHRS and YFSETQ. Here the CDR3 reads CASSLTGEGNTIYF. In nucleotides, the CDR3 is TGCGCCAGCAGCTTGACAGGGGAAGGAAACACCATATATTTT.

There are a few counts of this clone. V is TRBV7-2 and J is TRBJ2-2; D gene unclear. The V gene's germline CDR1 is SGHTA and CDR2 FQGNSA. V was trimmed by 3 bases and J by 6 bases, leaving 11 bases between them. The CDR3 sequence is 14 residues long. DNA of the CDR3: TGTGCCAGCAGCTTGGGCCCGGGTGCCGGGGAGCTGTTTTTT. Translating gives CASSLGPGAGELFF.

By share of the sample, this clone is medium-sized. As DNA, the CDR3 is TGTGCCACCAGCAGCGGGGACGAAGGGGATGAGCAGTTCTTC. Translation: CATSSGDEGDEQFF. The chain carries TRBV15 and TRBJ2-1; D possibly matches TRBD1 or TRBD2 (5 bases each). V was trimmed by 3 bases and J by 8 bases, leaving 14 bases between them. Germline V gives CDR1 LNHNV, CDR2 YYDKDF (reference sequence). This CDR3 has 14 residues.

The genes are TRBV29-1 and TRBJ1-1; no clear D gene. Germline assignment: CDR1 SQVTM and CDR2 ANQGSEA. The ends were cut back, 3 bases at V and 5 bases at J, with 10 bases in the middle. The CDR3 totals 12 residues. The chain's CDR3 is CSVDGLGTEAFF. The CDR3 DNA follows: TGCAGCGTTGACGGTTTGGGGACTGAAGCTTTCTTT.

This clone was seen a few times. The chain has TRBV18 and TRBJ2-1, with a tentative D call TRBD1 (6 bases). V lost 2 bases, J lost 6 bases, and 14 bases lay in between. The V gene's germline CDR1 is KGHSH and CDR2 LQKENI. There are 15 residues in the CDR3. CDR3 in DNA: TGTGCCAGCTCACCAGACAGGTTGAGAGGCAATGAGCAGTTCTTC. It encodes CASSPDRLRGNEQFF. Drawing the rest from reference TRBV18 and TRBJ2-1, the complete variable domain is NAGVMQNPRHLVRRRGQEARLRCSPMKGHSHVYWYRQLPEEGLKFMVYLQKENIIDESGMPKERFSAEFPKEGPSILRIQQVVRGDSAAYFCASSPDRLRGNEQFFGPGTRLTVL.

The rearrangement joins TRBV29-1 to TRBJ1-2; maybe TRBD1 (5 bases). Germline V CDR1 and CDR2: SQVTM, ANQGSEA. This CDR3 contains 12 residues. The V end lost 6 bases, the J end lost 3 bases, and 11 bases lay between the germline ends. The CDR3 coding sequence is TGCAGCGTGGCCGTGGGGGACTATGGCTACACCTTC. Its protein is CSVAVGDYGYTF.

The chain combines TRBV6-5 with TRBJ2-7; 7 positions agree with TRBD1. CDR3 length: 14 residues. Trimming cost V 5 bases and J 2 bases; bases outside gene matches: 6. Germline CDR1 MNHEY, CDR2 SVGAGI. The CDR3 reads CASSEPGQTYEQYF. DNA for the CDR3: TGTGCCAGCAGTGAACCGGGACAGACCTACGAGCAGTACTTC.

This clone was counted a single time. This sequence joins TRBV2 and TRBJ2-1; 9 nucleotides agree with TRBD1. This CDR3 contains 15 residues. Per the germline V gene, CDR1 is SNHLY and CDR2 is FYNNEI. With V trimmed by 6 bases and J by 3 bases, 6 bases remained unmatched. CDR3 sequence reads: CASSRRDRDYNEQFF. DNA of the CDR3: TGTGCCAGCAGCCGCCGGGACAGGGACTACAATGAGCAGTTCTTC.

This clone has a handful of counts. The V and J genes are TRBV6-4 and TRBJ1-6; D gene uncertain. Trimming removed 3 bases at V and 9 bases at J, with 9 bases between. CDR1 and CDR2 (germline): MRHNA, SNTAGT. CDR3 length equals 13 residues. The CDR3 region is CASSEIWGSPLHF. The CDR3 DNA follows: TGTGCCAGCAGTGAGATCTGGGGTTCACCCCTCCACTTT.